Listed below are T cell receptor beta chains from one sample, sequenced in a study of cytomegalovirus exposure and HLA in healthy donors. The data were produced by immunoSEQ multiplex PCR, yet TCRdb's version contains in-frame clones alone and is incomplete. The data hold around 120,000 clones, with roughly 65% observed a single time. Sequencing used PBMCs. Every receptor here comes from a man aged 40-55 years in good health and CMV-seropositive. The CDR3 runs from the conserved cysteine through the conserved F or W. D genes are given only for firm matches. Clone size appears in some rows only: once, few, many, or a class for an expanded clone.

>TRBD1|-|TRBV19|TRBJ1-5
CASRQGGVGQPQHF
TGTGCCAGTCGACAGGGTGGGGTAGGTCAGCCCCAGCATTTT
>TRBD2|few|TRBV7-6|TRBJ2-1
CASSSLTGLAGEQFF
TGTGCCAGCAGCTCACTCACGGGACTAGCGGGGGAGCAGTTCTTC
>-|few|TRBV2|TRBJ1-5
CASSEVWTVIQPQHF
TGTGCCAGCAGTGAAGTTTGGACAGTGATCCAGCCCCAGCATTTT
>-|-|TRBV5-1|TRBJ2-1
CASSPDSNFYNEQFF
TGCGCCAGCAGCCCGGACAGCAACTTCTACAATGAGCAGTTCTTC
>-|few|TRBV5-1|TRBJ1-5
CASSLDQIDSNQPQHF
TGCGCCAGCAGCTTGGATCAGATCGATAGCAATCAGCCCCAGCATTTT
>TRBD1|-|TRBV4-1|TRBJ2-3
CASSQATGASTDTQYF
TGCGCCAGCAGCCAGGCGACAGGGGCTAGCACAGATACGCAGTATTTT
>-|-|TRBV6-5|TRBJ2-7
CASSYSAGSQYEQYF
TGTGCCAGCAGCTACTCGGCTGGCAGTCAATACGAGCAGTACTTC
>-|-|TRBV27|TRBJ2-2
CASSSIGTLNTGELFF
TGTGCCAGCAGTTCTATCGGGACACTTAACACCGGGGAGCTGTTTTTT
>TRBD2|-|TRBV6-6|TRBJ2-1
CASSGPTSGRPNEQFF
TGTGCCAGCAGTGGTCCAACTAGCGGGAGACCCAATGAGCAGTTCTTC
>-|-|TRBV28|TRBJ2-7
CASSRIYEQYF
TGTGCCAGCAGCAGGATTTACGAGCAGTACTTC
>TRBD1|-|TRBV7-2|TRBJ1-5
CASSMTGVGQPQHF
TGTGCCAGCAGCATGACAGGGGTAGGACAGCCCCAGCATTTT
>TRBD2|-|TRBV29-1|TRBJ2-2
CSVGGELFAGELFF
TGCAGCGTGGGAGGGGAGCTATTCGCCGGGGAGCTGTTTTTT
>TRBD1|few|TRBV19|TRBJ1-6
CARNRGSNSPLHF
TGTGCCAGAAACAGGGGGTCCAATTCACCCCTCCACTTT
>TRBD1|-|TRBV11-1|TRBJ2-5
CASPPFPRTGDQETQYF
TGTGCCAGCCCTCCTTTCCCACGGACAGGCGACCAAGAGACCCAGTACTTC
>TRBD1|-|TRBV7-9|TRBJ1-5
CASSLGTGGNQPQHF
TGTGCCAGCAGCTTAGGGACAGGGGGCAATCAGCCCCAGCATTTT
>-|few|TRBV7-3|TRBJ1-1
CASSQNQNTEAFF
TGTGCCAGCAGCCAGAACCAGAACACTGAAGCTTTCTTT
>-|few|TRBV7-3|TRBJ2-7
CASSLGPGHIYEQYF
TGTGCCAGCAGCTTAGGACCGGGACACATCTACGAGCAGTACTTC
>-|-|TRBV4-1|TRBJ2-3
CASSPARGSTDTQYF
TGCGCCAGCAGCCCCGCCAGAGGGAGCACAGATACGCAGTATTTT
>-|-|TRBV27|TRBJ2-1
CASSLLRGYNEQFF
TGTGCCAGCAGTTTATTGAGGGGGTACAATGAGCAGTTCTTC
>TRBD1|-|TRBV7-9|TRBJ2-4
CASSLPLDRAKNIQYF
TGTGCCAGCAGCTTACCTTTGGACAGGGCTAAAAACATTCAGTACTTC
>-|-|TRBV25-1|TRBJ2-3
CASSESNTDTQYF
TGTGCCAGCAGTGAATCCAACACAGATACGCAGTATTTT
>TRBD2|-|TRBV5-4|TRBJ2-7
CASSWTLAGRDEQYF
TGTGCCAGCAGCTGGACCCTAGCGGGGAGGGACGAGCAGTACTTC
>TRBD1|-|TRBV5-1|TRBJ1-5
CASSLTYRGGLLDQPQHF
TGCGCCAGCAGCTTGACCTACAGGGGGGGGCTGCTCGATCAGCCCCAGCATTTT
>TRBD1|-|TRBV11-1|TRBJ2-7
CASSFLTGAGEQYF
TGTGCCAGCAGCTTCCTCACAGGGGCGGGCGAGCAGTACTTC
>TRBD2|-|TRBV6-5|TRBJ2-7
CASSYSGTSLYEQYF
TGTGCCAGCAGTTACTCCGGGACTAGTCTCTACGAGCAGTACTTC
>-|-|TRBV5-4|TRBJ1-2
CASSPDSSNYGYTF
TGTGCCAGCAGCCCCGACAGTTCTAACTATGGCTACACCTTC
>TRBD1|-|TRBV30|TRBJ2-7
CAWSATGGYEQYF
TGTGCCTGGAGTGCAACAGGGGGCTACGAGCAGTACTTC
>-|few|TRBV4-3|TRBJ2-1
CASSPQSGSYNEQFF
TGCGCCAGCAGCCCCCAAAGCGGTTCCTACAATGAGCAGTTCTTC
>-|few|TRBV6-4|TRBJ1-1
CARIGRTHSKGYTEAFF
TGTGCCAGGATAGGACGCACACACAGCAAGGGGTACACTGAAGCTTTCTTT
>-|-|TRBV7-9|TRBJ1-3
CASSSGQISGNTIYF
TGTGCCAGCAGCAGTGGACAGATCTCTGGAAACACCATATATTTT
>-|-|TRBV10-3|TRBJ2-5
CAIKFRRAGGSDKETQYF
TGTGCCATCAAGTTCCGGAGGGCAGGGGGTTCGGATAAAGAGACCCAGTACTTC
>TRBD2|-|TRBV5-5|TRBJ2-1
CASSLFTSGDYNEQFF
TGTGCCAGCAGCTTGTTCACTAGCGGGGACTACAATGAGCAGTTCTTC
>TRBD2|-|TRBV28|TRBJ2-3
CASSLAGMTDTQYF
TGTGCCAGCAGCTTAGCGGGAATGACAGATACGCAGTATTTT
>-|-|TRBV28|TRBJ2-7
CASSLGAWTHEQYF
TGTGCCAGCAGTTTGGGGGCGTGGACCCACGAGCAGTACTTC
>-|-|TRBV6-5|TRBJ2-3
CASSLRESGTDTQYF
TGTGCCAGCAGTCTTCGGGAGTCGGGCACAGATACGCAGTATTTT
>TRBD1|-|TRBV5-1|TRBJ2-7
CASSSDGQGDYEQYF
TGCGCCAGCAGCTCGGACGGACAGGGGGACTACGAGCAGTACTTC
>TRBD1|-|TRBV6-1|TRBJ1-5
CASSRGQGMDQPQHF
TGTGCCAGCAGTCGCGGACAGGGTATGGATCAGCCCCAGCATTTT
>-|-|TRBV7-2|TRBJ1-5
CASSLEGQPQHF
TGTGCCAGCAGCTTGGAGGGTCAGCCCCAGCATTTT
>TRBD2|-|TRBV6-1|TRBJ2-3
CASSEVGTTPGAQYF
TGTGCCAGCAGTGAAGTAGGGACTACCCCCGGGGCGCAGTATTTT
>-|-|TRBV5-8|TRBJ2-7
CASSLEVTGTYEQYF
TGTGCCAGCAGCTTGGAAGTGACAGGGACTTACGAGCAGTACTTC
>TRBD1|once|TRBV18|TRBJ1-4
CASSYNRGEKLFF
TGTGCCAGCTCGTACAACAGGGGTGAAAAACTGTTTTTT
>TRBD1|-|TRBV7-6|TRBJ2-1
CASSSGGYNEQFF
TGTGCCAGCAGCTCAGGGGGCTACAATGAGCAGTTCTTC
>-|-|TRBV4-2|TRBJ2-7
CASSQDDSGFSYEQYF
TGTGCCAGCAGCCAAGATGATTCAGGGTTCTCCTACGAGCAGTACTTC
>TRBD1|-|TRBV18|TRBJ1-3
CASSRDRPSSGNTIYF
TGTGCCAGCTCACGGGACAGGCCGAGCTCTGGAAACACCATATATTTT
>TRBD1|-|TRBV5-6|TRBJ1-1
CASSYNTGGQAFF
TGTGCCAGCAGCTATAATACAGGGGGGCAAGCTTTCTTT
>TRBD1|-|TRBV6-1|TRBJ2-7
CASGRQGLYEQYF
TGTGCCAGTGGGAGACAGGGATTATACGAGCAGTACTTC
>TRBD2|few|TRBV4-2|TRBJ2-2
CASSQELAGATNTGELFF
TGTGCCAGCAGCCAAGAATTGGCGGGAGCTACGAACACCGGGGAGCTGTTTTTT
>-|once|TRBV2|TRBJ1-4
CASSTVRRTTNEKLFF
TGTGCCAGCAGCACGGTGCGCCGAACAACTAATGAAAAACTGTTTTTT
>TRBD1|-|TRBV18|TRBJ2-2
CASSQTGDGELFF
TGTGCCAGCTCACAAACAGGGGACGGGGAGCTGTTTTTT
>TRBD2|once|TRBV9|TRBJ2-7
CASSVGTSGGYEQYF
TGTGCCAGCAGCGTAGGTACTAGCGGAGGGTACGAGCAGTACTTC
>TRBD2|-|TRBV5-1|TRBJ2-3
CASSFTRLAGGTDTQYF
TGCGCCAGCAGCTTTACGAGACTAGCGGGGGGCACAGATACGCAGTATTTT